The entry below describes one T cell receptor (beta chain). From germline, CDR1 is MNHNS and CDR2 SASEGT. Deletions cut 4 bases from V and 2 bases from J, with 15 bases between. This CDR3 contains 16 residues. The data stem from a study of blood T cell repertoires in COVID-19. Study overall: Material from acute and convalescent COVID-19 was sourced from the United States, Italy and Spain.

The protocol was immunoSEQ multiplex PCR, while the TCRdb copy is restricted to in-frame clones and leaves out a portion. This repertoire shows tens of thousands of clones, roughly four fifths found once; its top ten account for around 7.2%. This sequence joins TRBV6-1 and TRBJ2-1, with D perhaps TRBD1 (5 bases). Sequenced sample: peripheral blood. This receptor was obtained from a man aged 50-59 years with active or convalescent COVID-19. The CDR3 loop reads CASSASTVSPYNEQFF. The CDR3 DNA follows: TGTGCCAGCAGTGCCTCGACAGTCTCTCCCTACAATGAGCAGTTCTTC.